This is a list of T cell receptor beta chains from one sample in a study of cytomegalovirus exposure and HLA in healthy donors. TCRdb's table, derived via immunoSEQ multiplex PCR, lists solely in-frame clones and lacks some. Among some 170,000 clones listed, approximately 86% were seen once. The sample taken for sequencing was PBMCs. The receptors shown here come from a man between 18 and 29 years old in good health and CMV-seropositive. CDR3s include the opening cysteine and the closing phenylalanine or tryptophan. The D gene is left open where the match is weak. Only some rows state a clone size, as once, few, many or a class for expanded clones.

>TRBJ2-2|TRBV5-1|-|-
CASSLAESGELFF
TGCGCCAGCAGCTTGGCCGAGTCCGGGGAGCTGTTTTTT
>TRBJ1-1|TRBV19|-|-
CASSMEGNTEAFF
TGTGCCAGTAGTATGGAGGGGAACACTGAAGCTTTCTTT
>TRBJ2-7|TRBV7-2|-|-
CASSLAQGGPPHYEQYF
TGTGCCAGCAGCTTAGCGCAGGGGGGCCCACCCCATTACGAGCAGTACTTC
>TRBJ1-4|TRBV4-3|-|TRBD1
CASSPGTGGMGSYNEKLFF
TGCGCCAGCAGCCCAGGGACAGGGGGTATGGGAAGCTATAATGAAAAACTGTTTTTT
>TRBJ2-2|TRBV27|-|-
CASSLTGANTGELFF
TGTGCCAGCAGTTTGACAGGAGCGAACACCGGGGAGCTGTTTTTT
>TRBJ2-5|TRBV30|once|-
CAWSVLAGTQYF
TGTGCCTGGAGTGTGCTAGCTGGGACCCAGTACTTC
>TRBJ2-7|TRBV15|-|-
CATSREGRYEQYF
TGTGCCACCAGCAGAGAAGGGAGATACGAGCAGTACTTC
>TRBJ1-2|TRBV19|-|TRBD1
CASRKSDRGNYGYTF
TGTGCCAGTCGGAAGTCCGACAGGGGGAACTATGGCTACACCTTC
>TRBJ1-2|TRBV7-9|-|TRBD1
CASSQSDSQGTYGYTF
TGTGCCAGCAGCCAGTCCGACTCACAGGGGACTTATGGCTACACCTTC
>TRBJ2-7|TRBV6-4|-|TRBD2
CARVWDGGRFGEQYF
TGTGCCAGAGTATGGGATGGCGGGAGGTTCGGGGAGCAGTACTTC
>TRBJ2-7|TRBV7-2|-|TRBD2
CASRLLGRGSNEQYF
TGTGCCAGCAGGTTGCTGGGGCGGGGGTCAAACGAGCAGTACTTC
>TRBJ2-3|TRBV2|-|-
CASSRGGGADTQYF
TGTGCCAGCAGTCGAGGTGGGGGGGCGGATACGCAGTATTTT
>TRBJ2-1|TRBV6-6|-|TRBD1
CASSKTGNEQFF
TGTGCCAGCAGCAAGACAGGGAATGAGCAGTTCTTC
>TRBJ1-1|TRBV4-1|-|TRBD1
CASSPGQGTNTEAFF
TGCGCCAGCAGCCCAGGACAGGGGACCAACACTGAAGCTTTCTTT
>TRBJ2-7|TRBV18|once|-
CASSPGGSYEQYF
TGTGCCAGCTCACCCGGGGGTTCCTACGAGCAGTACTTC
>TRBJ1-5|TRBV6-7|-|TRBD1
CASRSKTPRDRLNQPQHF
TGTGCCAGCAGATCAAAAACGCCTCGGGACAGGCTCAATCAGCCCCAGCATTTT
>TRBJ2-7|TRBV7-6|-|-
CASSLTHASYEQYF
TGTGCCAGCAGCTTAACTCACGCTTCCTACGAGCAGTACTTC
>TRBJ2-5|TRBV7-2|-|TRBD1
CASSPWTGGETQYF
TGTGCCAGCAGCCCCTGGACAGGGGGAGAGACCCAGTACTTC
>TRBJ2-1|TRBV7-8|-|-
CASSPQRLSYNEQFF
TGTGCCAGCAGCCCGCAGAGGCTCTCCTACAATGAGCAGTTCTTC
>TRBJ2-3|TRBV7-6|-|-
CASSTREDTQYF
TGTGCCAGCAGCACCCGGGAGGATACGCAGTATTTT
>TRBJ1-3|TRBV7-9|-|-
CASSLRGNSGNTIYF
TGTGCCAGCAGCTTGCGGGGGAACTCTGGAAACACCATATATTTT
>TRBJ2-1|TRBV5-1|-|-
CASSLGPQGSNEQFF
TGCGCCAGCAGCTTGGGCCCCCAGGGGAGCAATGAGCAGTTCTTC
>TRBJ2-7|TRBV4-3|-|-
CASSQGPNEQYF
TGCGCCAGCAGCCAAGGGCCGAATGAGCAGTACTTC